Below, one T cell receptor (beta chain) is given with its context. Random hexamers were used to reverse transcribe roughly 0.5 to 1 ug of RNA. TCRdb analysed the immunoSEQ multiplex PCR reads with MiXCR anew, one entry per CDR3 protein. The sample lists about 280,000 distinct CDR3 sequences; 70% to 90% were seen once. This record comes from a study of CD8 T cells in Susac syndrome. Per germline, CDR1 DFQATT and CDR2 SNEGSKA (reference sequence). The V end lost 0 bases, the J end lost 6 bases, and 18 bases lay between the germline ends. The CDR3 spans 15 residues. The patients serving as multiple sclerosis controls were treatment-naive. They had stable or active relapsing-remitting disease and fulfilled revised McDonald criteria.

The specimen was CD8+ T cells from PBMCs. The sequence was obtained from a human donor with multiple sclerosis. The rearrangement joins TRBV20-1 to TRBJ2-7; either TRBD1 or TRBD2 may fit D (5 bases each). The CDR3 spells CSARDVTGLVREQYF. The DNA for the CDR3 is TGCAGTGCTAGAGATGTCACAGGACTCGTACGCGAGCAGTACTTC.